This passage covers 23 T cell receptor beta chains from one sample sequenced in a study of CD8+ T cells in alopecia areata. RNA extraction was followed by reverse transcription into cDNA, which acted as the sequencing template. Profiling relied on immunoSEQ multiplex PCR, and the TCRdb table lists in-frame clones only, not all of them. The repertoire holds under 150,000 clones, with less than 50% as singletons. Input material: NKG2D-low CD8+ T cells sorted from blood. All receptors come from a human donor with alopecia areata.

This chain links TRBV7-8 with TRBJ2-1, with D maybe TRBD2 (5 bases). Germline CDR1 reads SGHVS; CDR2 reads FQNEAQ. The CDR3 extends over 14 amino acids. V dropped 4 bases and J dropped 8 bases, with 15 bases sitting between them. CDR3 bases: TGTGCCAGCAGCTCCCACCTTTGGGAGTATGAGCAGTTCTTC. The encoded protein is CASSSHLWEYEQFF.

The chain has TRBV2 and TRBJ1-5; no clear D. Trimming removed 4 bases from V and 6 bases from J, with 10 bases in between. Germline CDR1 SNHLY, CDR2 FYNNEI. This CDR3 is 13 amino acids long. The CDR3 DNA sequence: TGTGCCAGCAGTGCTCCCGGTGGTCAGCCCCAGCATTTT. This gives the protein CASSAPGGQPQHF.

V is TRBV29-1 and J is TRBJ2-7; 14 bases align to TRBD2. The CDR3 sequence is 15 residues long. Germline V gene sequence: CDR1 SQVTM, CDR2 ANQGSEA. Trimming cost V 3 bases and J 3 bases; bases outside gene matches: 4. The CDR3, as DNA: TGCAGCGTTGACCCAGGGACTAGCGGGGGCTACGAGCAGTACTTC. Its protein product is CSVDPGTSGGYEQYF.

V gene TRBV9 combines with J gene TRBJ1-4, with D tentatively TRBD1 (5 bases). CDR1 and CDR2 (germline): SGDLS, YYNGEE. V dropped 0 bases and J dropped 7 bases, with 13 bases sitting between them. The CDR3 has 15 residues. CDR3 sequence: CASSVGSGTSEKLFF. CDR3 coding DNA: TGTGCCAGCAGCGTAGGATCAGGGACGAGTGAAAAACTGTTTTTT.

The table lists this clone with a few counts. CDR3 region: CSVEAGTSGANVLTF. CDR3 bases: TGCAGCGTTGAAGCTGGGACCTCTGGGGCCAACGTCCTGACTTTC. The V and J genes are TRBV29-1 and TRBJ2-6; possibly TRBD1 or TRBD2 for D (5 bases each). The CDR3 is made up of 15 amino acids. Trimming took 1 base from V and 0 from J, leaving 7 bases between them. CDR1 is SQVTM, CDR2 ANQGSEA, per germline.

The chain employs TRBV2 and TRBJ2-4; D gene uncertain. This CDR3 region has 13 residues. The V gene's germline CDR1 is SNHLY and CDR2 FYNNEI. V lost 8 bases and J 0 bases, leaving 8 bases between the germline ends. The CDR3 DNA follows: TGTGCCAGCGCACGGCTAGCCAAAAACATTCAGTACTTC. This codes for CASARLAKNIQYF.

About this clone itself: Other DNA variants within this sample encode the same CDR3. The chain links TRBV27 to TRBJ2-2; no reliable D call. The V end lost 5 bases, the J end lost 2 bases, and 3 bases lay between the germline ends. This CDR3 spans 12 amino acids. Germline lookup yields CDR1 MNHEY and CDR2 SMNVEV (reference sequence). CDR3 in DNA: TGTGCCAGCAGTCCAAACACCGGGGAGCTGTTTTTT. It translates to CASSPNTGELFF.

This clone was seen a few times. The gene calls are TRBV7-9 and TRBJ1-6; the D gene is possibly TRBD1 (6 bases). V lost 6 bases and J 7 bases, leaving 7 bases between the germline ends. This CDR3 comprises 12 residues. The germline V gene has CDR1 SEHNR and CDR2 FQNEAQ (reference sequence). The CDR3 nucleotides read TGTGCCAGCAGAACAGGGAATTCACCCCTCCACTTT. Amino acids: CASRTGNSPLHF.

This rearrangement joins TRBV6-5 to TRBJ1-2; D perhaps matches TRBD1 (5 bases). Trimming pared 4 bases from V and 3 bases from J, leaving 6 bases between. Germline V gene sequence: CDR1 MNHEY, CDR2 SVGAGI. The CDR3 is 12 amino acids. The chain's CDR3 is CASSSQDYGYTF. In DNA, the CDR3 is TGTGCCAGCAGTTCACAGGACTATGGCTACACCTTC.

The sample holds one count of this clone. This chain links TRBV9 with TRBJ1-2; the D gene is possibly TRBD1 (5 bases). Per the germline V gene, CDR1 is SGDLS and CDR2 is YYNGEE. V lost 1 base and J lost 3, with 10 bases in between. The length of the CDR3 is 14 residues. The CDR3 sequence: CASSVTGSYYGYTF. Here the CDR3 DNA reads TGTGCCAGCAGCGTAACAGGATCCTACTATGGCTACACCTTC. The variable domain in full, with the rest retrieved from reference TRBV9 and TRBJ1-2, is DSGVTQTPKHLITATGQRVTLRCSPRSGDLSVYWYQQSLDQGLQFLIQYYNGEERAKGNILERFSAQQFPDLHSELNLSSLELGDSALYFCASSVTGSYYGYTFGSGTRLTVV.

The rearrangement uses TRBV4-1 and TRBJ1-1, with D perhaps matching TRBD1 (5 bases). Trimming took off 2 bases at V and 4 bases at J, with 8 bases between the two ends. CDR3 length: 13 amino acids. Germline V gene lookup returns CDR1 MGHRA and CDR2 YSYEKL. The CDR3 bases are TGCGCCAGCAGCCAACATGACAGCACTGAAGCTTTCTTT. The encoded protein is CASSQHDSTEAFF.

This clone occurred a few times. This chain connects TRBV4-1 to TRBJ1-2; 7 nucleotides agree with TRBD1. Losses at the gene ends were 1 base for V and 3 bases for J; bases not matched to a gene: 2. The CDR3 is 14 residues long. Germline CDR1 and CDR2: MGHRA and YSYEKL. Written as DNA, the CDR3 is TGCGCCAGCAGCCAAGTAGGACAGGACTATGGCTACACCTTC. It translates to CASSQVGQDYGYTF.

Written as DNA, the CDR3 is TGTGCCAGCAGCTTCGGCGGGACCCTCTACGAGCAGTACTTC. Its translation: CASSFGGTLYEQYF. J is TRBJ2-7 and V is TRBV11-2; TRBD2 is a possible D gene (6 bases). V lost 3 bases and J lost 3, with 12 bases in between. From germline, CDR1 is SGHAT and CDR2 FQNNGV. This CDR3 has 14 residues.

V usage is TRBV29-1 and J usage is TRBJ1-1; D unresolved. The CDR3 consists of 15 residues. Germline V gene lookup returns CDR1 SQVTM and CDR2 ANQGSEA. Trimming took off 0 bases at V and 1 base at J, with 12 bases between the two ends. For the CDR3, the DNA is TGCAGCGTTGAAGATCTGGGAATCGCGAACACTGAAGCTTTCTTT. Encoded protein: CSVEDLGIANTEAFF.

This clone was detected only a few times. V usage is TRBV5-4 and J usage is TRBJ2-7; D is undetermined. This CDR3 has 11 residues. V was clipped by 4 bases and J by 5 bases, with 7 bases between them. From germline, CDR1 is SGHNT and CDR2 YYREEE (reference sequence). DNA of the CDR3: TGTGCCAGCAGCGTCCGGGACGAGCAGTACTTC. Amino acids: CASSVRDEQYF.

The chain combines TRBV7-2 with TRBJ2-5, with D perhaps TRBD2 (5 bases). V lost 6 bases, J lost 0 bases, and 8 bases lay in between. Germline V gene data show CDR1 as SGHTA and CDR2 as FQGNSA. The length of the CDR3 is 13 residues. The CDR3 coding sequence is TGTGCCAGCAGTAGCGAAAACCAAGAGACCCAGTACTTC. The encoded protein is CASSSENQETQYF.

The rearrangement uses TRBV6-5 and TRBJ1-1; D gene uncertain. The V and J ends lost 2 bases and 1 base respectively, with 8 bases between them. The CDR3 spans 14 residues. The germline gives CDR1 MNHEY, CDR2 SVGAGI. CDR3 in amino acids: CASSYRDTNTEAFF. In DNA form, the CDR3 reads TGTGCCAGCAGTTACCGGGATACGAACACTGAAGCTTTCTTT.

Note on this clone: The same CDR3 is also encoded by other DNA sequences in this sample. This chain uses TRBV29-1 with TRBJ2-7; weak D call: TRBD1 (5 bases). Trimming removed 4 bases at V and 3 bases at J, with 10 bases between. Germline loops: CDR1 SQVTM, CDR2 ANQGSEA. The CDR3 contains 12 residues. CDR3 sequence (DNA): TGCAGCGTTGGTCGCCAGGGCTACGAGCAGTACTTC. This codes for CSVGRQGYEQYF.

V usage is TRBV27 and J usage is TRBJ2-1; 8 bases align to TRBD1. Germline V gene data show CDR1 as MNHEY and CDR2 as SMNVEV (reference sequence). The CDR3 contains 15 residues. V lost 2 bases, J lost 7 bases, and 7 bases stayed unmatched. The CDR3 is CASSLVGTGRNEQFF. The CDR3 DNA is TGTGCCAGCAGTTTAGTGGGGACAGGAAGGAATGAGCAGTTCTTC.

V is TRBV23-1 and J is TRBJ1-5, with D possibly TRBD1 on 6 matching bases. TRBV23-1 is an ORF for which the function is uncertain. The CDR3 consists of 12 residues. The V and J ends lost 11 bases and 9 bases respectively, with 17 bases between them. In DNA form, the CDR3 reads TGCGCCCTCCAGGGGACCGGGGCGCCCCAGCATTTT. This sequence encodes CALQGTGAPQHF.

This clone was seen once. The chain combines TRBV7-8 with TRBJ2-4; a weak D match, TRBD2 (6 bases). The ends were cut back, 2 bases at V and 3 bases at J, with 14 bases in the middle. This CDR3 is 16 amino acids long. CDR1 is SGHVS, CDR2 FQNEAQ, per germline. CDR3: CASSLLWRDGKNIQYF. The CDR3 DNA reads TGTGCCAGCAGCTTATTGTGGCGGGACGGCAAAAACATTCAGTACTTC. The whole variable domain, filled in from reference TRBV7-8 and TRBJ2-4, reads GAGVSQSPRYKVAKRGQDVALRCDPISGHVSLFWYQQALGQGPEFLTYFQNEAQLDKSGLPSDRFFAERPEGSVSTLKIQRTQQEDSAVYLCASSLLWRDGKNIQYFGAGTRLSVL.

The J gene is TRBJ2-2, the V gene TRBV4-3; D gene ambiguous. Germline V lookup: CDR1 LGHNA, CDR2 YSLEER. The V gene lost 1 base and the J gene lost 2 bases, with 11 bases spanning the gap. The CDR3 totals 16 residues. The CDR3 protein is CASSQAPDPNTGELFF. CDR3 DNA: TGCGCCAGCAGCCAAGCCCCGGACCCAAACACCGGGGAGCTGTTTTTT.

The chain links TRBV7-2 to TRBJ2-7, with 8 bases lining up with TRBD2. V gave up 4 bases and J gave up 4 bases; unmatched junction bases: 9. This CDR3 is 15 amino acids long. CDR1 SGHTA and CDR2 FQGNSA come from the germline V gene. The CDR3 DNA reads as TGTGCCAGCAGCTCCACAGCGGGAGCTGGATACGAGCAGTACTTC. Protein product: CASSSTAGAGYEQYF.